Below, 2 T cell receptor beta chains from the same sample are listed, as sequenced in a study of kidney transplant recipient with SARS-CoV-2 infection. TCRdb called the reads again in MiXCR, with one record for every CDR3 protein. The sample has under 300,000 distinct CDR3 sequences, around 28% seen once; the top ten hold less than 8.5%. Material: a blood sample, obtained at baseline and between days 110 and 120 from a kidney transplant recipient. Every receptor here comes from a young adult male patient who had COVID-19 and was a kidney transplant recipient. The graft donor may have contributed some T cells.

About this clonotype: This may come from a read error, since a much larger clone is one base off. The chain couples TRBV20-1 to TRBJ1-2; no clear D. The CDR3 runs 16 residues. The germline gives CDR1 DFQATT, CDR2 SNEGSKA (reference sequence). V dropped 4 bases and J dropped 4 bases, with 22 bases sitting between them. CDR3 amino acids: CSAKPLLFRRTYGYTF. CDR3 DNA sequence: TGCAGTGCTAAACCTCTGCTGTTTCGAAGGACCTATGGCTACACCTTC.

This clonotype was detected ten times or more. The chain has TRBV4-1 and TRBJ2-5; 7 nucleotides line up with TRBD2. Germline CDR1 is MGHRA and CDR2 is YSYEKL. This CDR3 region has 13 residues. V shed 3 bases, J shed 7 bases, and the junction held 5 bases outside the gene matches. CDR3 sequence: CASSQGEGGTQYF. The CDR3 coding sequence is TGCGCCAGCAGCCAGGGGGAGGGCGGGACCCAGTACTTC.